What follows are 24 T cell receptor beta chains derived from one specimen sequenced in a study of cytomegalovirus exposure and HLA in healthy donors. PCR involved 60 Vbeta and 13 Jbeta primers. Data came from immunoSEQ multiplex PCR; TCRdb stores just in-frame clones and leaves some out. The table has roughly 100,000 clones, over 75% seen once. The sequencing sample was made of PBMCs. The receptors shown here come from a man aged 25-45 years in good health and CMV-seropositive.

This clone was counted a few times. J is TRBJ2-2 and V is TRBV9; D uncertain. Germline V gene data show CDR1 as SGDLS and CDR2 as YYNGEE. Deletions cut 4 bases from V and 3 bases from J, with 22 bases between. The CDR3 contains 18 residues. CDR3 loop: CASSLRPAPRGDTGELFF. CDR3 DNA: TGTGCCAGCAGCTTACGTCCTGCCCCGAGAGGAGACACCGGGGAGCTGTTTTTT.

Ten or more counts support this clone. CDR3 in amino acids: CASSPRSLVVSGNTIYF. Here the CDR3 DNA reads TGTGCCAGCTCACCAAGGAGCCTGGTAGTCTCTGGAAACACCATATATTTT. The rearrangement joins TRBV18 to TRBJ1-3; D gene uncertain. Germline V CDR1 and CDR2: KGHSH, LQKENI. The CDR3 has 17 residues. V was cut by 2 bases and J by 0 bases, with 14 bases left in between.

As for this clone: Other nucleotide sequences in the sample specify the same CDR3. This chain uses TRBV12-5 with TRBJ2-7; unclear D gene. V lost 4 bases and J lost 4, with 11 bases in between. The CDR3 runs to 13 residues. Germline CDR1 and CDR2: LGHNT and FRNRAP. For the CDR3, the DNA is TGTGCTAGTGGTTCAGGCATTCTTTACGAGCAGTACTTC. This encodes CASGSGILYEQYF.

V and J are TRBV18 and TRBJ2-7, with 10 bases identical to TRBD2. The CDR3 totals 16 residues. From germline, CDR1 is KGHSH and CDR2 LQKENI. With V trimmed by 2 bases and J by 1 base, 5 bases remained unmatched. The CDR3 DNA sequence: TGTGCCAGCTCACCAGCAGCGGGACTAGCGTCCTACGAGCAGTACTTC. Amino acids: CASSPAAGLASYEQYF.

The chain employs TRBV9 and TRBJ2-3; no clear D gene. Per germline, CDR1 SGDLS and CDR2 YYNGEE. The V end lost 4 bases, the J end lost 0 bases, and 9 bases lay between the germline ends. CDR3 length: 14 residues. The CDR3 spells CASSPTPSTDTQYF. CDR3 bases: TGTGCCAGCAGCCCGACACCGAGCACAGATACGCAGTATTTT.

The V gene is TRBV5-1, the J gene TRBJ1-1; D remains unclear. Germline lookup yields CDR1 SGHRS and CDR2 YFSETQ. CDR3 length: 14 amino acids. The V end lost 1 base, the J end lost 4 bases, and 11 bases lay between the germline ends. The CDR3 DNA sequence: TGCGCCAGCAGCTTGAGGGAGAAAGGCACTGAAGCTTTCTTT. Translated, it gives CASSLREKGTEAFF.

The J gene is TRBJ1-1, the V gene TRBV6-1; possible D gene TRBD1, 6 bases. Trimming stripped 1 base from V and 5 bases from J, with 17 bases between. Germline V CDR1 and CDR2: MNHNS, SASEGT. The CDR3 extends over 16 amino acids. This CDR3 reads CASSEGGFGGATEAFF. Written as DNA, the CDR3 is TGTGCCAGCAGTGAAGGGGGGTTCGGGGGGGCAACTGAAGCTTTCTTT.

This clone was observed once. The rearrangement links TRBV6-5 to TRBJ1-4, with D unresolved. The germline V gene encodes CDR1 MNHEY and CDR2 SVGAGI. Trimming removed 0 bases from V and 7 bases from J, with 15 bases in between. The length of the CDR3 is 16 residues. Here the CDR3 DNA reads TGTGCCAGCAGTTACTCGATTCCGGGAGTCGGTGAAAAACTGTTTTTT. Translating it yields CASSYSIPGVGEKLFF.

The rearrangement joins TRBV19 to TRBJ2-1; the match to TRBD2 covers 15 bases. This CDR3 contains 18 residues. V was pared by 4 bases and J by 1 base, with 5 bases of the junction left unmatched. Germline CDR1 LNHDA, CDR2 SQIVND (reference sequence). The CDR3 sequence is CASSTGLAGGPSYNEQFF. CDR3 in DNA: TGTGCCAGTAGTACCGGACTAGCGGGGGGGCCGTCCTACAATGAGCAGTTCTTC.

The gene calls are TRBV19 and TRBJ1-1; D gene uncertain. Trimming shortened V by 3 bases and J by 5 bases, and 16 bases separated the two germline ends. Per the germline V gene, CDR1 is LNHDA and CDR2 is SQIVND (reference sequence). The CDR3 is made up of 15 amino acids. The CDR3 region is CASSMGLGRRTEAFF. The CDR3 nucleotides are TGTGCCAGTAGTATGGGTCTAGGTCGAAGAACTGAAGCTTTCTTT.

The chain recombines TRBV10-3 with TRBJ1-5, with D uncertain. This CDR3 region has 14 residues. Germline lookup yields CDR1 ENHRY and CDR2 SYGVKD. Trimming removed 4 bases from V and 0 bases from J, with 7 bases in between. The CDR3 spells CAISGVYSNQPQHF. The CDR3 coding sequence is TGTGCCATCAGTGGCGTCTATAGCAATCAGCCCCAGCATTTT.

This clone appeared a single time. This sequence joins TRBV2 and TRBJ1-1; 9 nucleotides line up with TRBD1. J lost 10 bases, V lost 6 bases, and 12 bases had no gene match. The CDR3 is 14 amino acids. Germline assignment: CDR1 SNHLY and CDR2 FYNNEI. The CDR3 sequence: CASSAQGAEKRAFF. The CDR3 DNA follows: TGTGCCAGCAGCGCACAGGGGGCTGAAAAGCGAGCTTTCTTT.

This clone occurred a few times. The chain joins TRBV4-1 to TRBJ2-7, with D possibly TRBD2 on 6 matching bases. There are 16 residues in the CDR3. V dropped 1 base and J dropped 3 bases, with 16 bases sitting between them. CDR1 and CDR2 (germline): MGHRA, YSYEKL. The CDR3 DNA sequence: TGCGCCAGCAGCCAAGCGTGGGAGGACGGTTTCTACGAGCAGTACTTC. Amino acids: CASSQAWEDGFYEQYF.

The chain links TRBV19 to TRBJ1-5; no clear D. There are 16 residues in the CDR3. Looked up from germline, CDR1 is LNHDA and CDR2 is SQIVND (reference sequence). V lost 0 bases and J lost 3, with 12 bases in between. The CDR3 coding sequence is TGTGCCAGTAGTATAGATCTCCCACAGAACAATCAGCCCCAGCATTTT. Protein sequence: CASSIDLPQNNQPQHF.

This clone appeared a few times. The chain uses TRBV29-1 and TRBJ1-5; D ambiguous. V was pared by 7 bases and J by 0 bases, with 13 bases between. CDR1 and CDR2 from the germline V gene are SQVTM and ANQGSEA. The CDR3 runs to 14 residues. The CDR3: CSASMGYSNQPQHF. The CDR3 DNA is TGCAGCGCATCGATGGGCTATAGCAATCAGCCCCAGCATTTT.

The genes are TRBV19 and TRBJ2-7, with a possible D match to TRBD2 (5 bases). V gave up 2 bases and J gave up 3 bases, with 8 bases separating them. Germline-derived CDR1 and CDR2 are LNHDA and SQIVND (reference sequence). This CDR3 contains 13 residues. The CDR3 DNA sequence: TGTGCCAGTAGTATATCGGGAATCTACGAGCAGTACTTC. Residues: CASSISGIYEQYF. The whole variable domain, remainder taken from reference TRBV19 and TRBJ2-7, is DGGITQSPKYLFRKEGQNVTLSCEQNLNHDAMYWYRQDPGQGLRLIYYSQIVNDFQKGDIAEGYSVSREKKESFPLTVTSAQKNPTAFYLCASSISGIYEQYFGPGTRLTVT.

The chain uses TRBV9 and TRBJ1-2; the D is unclear. Trimming stripped 3 bases from V and 4 bases from J, with 7 bases between. This CDR3 is 12 amino acids long. Per the germline V gene, CDR1 is SGDLS and CDR2 is YYNGEE. CDR3 in DNA: TGTGCCAGCAGCGCCGAGGGCTATGGCTACACCTTC. It codes for CASSAEGYGYTF.

The V call is TRBV7-9, the J call TRBJ1-2; TRBD1 agrees at 8 bases. Germline lookup yields CDR1 SEHNR and CDR2 FQNEAQ (reference sequence). The CDR3 length is 15 residues. The trim removed 1 base at V and 0 bases at J, leaving 1 base unmatched. Here the CDR3 DNA reads TGTGCCAGCAGCTTAGGACAGGGGCCTAACTATGGCTACACCTTC. It codes for CASSLGQGPNYGYTF. Full variable domain (remainder filled in from reference TRBV7-9 and TRBJ1-2): DTGVSQNPRHKITKRGQNVTFRCDPISEHNRLYWYRQTLGQGPEFLTYFQNEAQLEKSRLLSDRFSAERPKGSFSTLEIQRTEQGDSAMYLCASSLGQGPNYGYTFGSGTRLTVV.

The chain is built from TRBV30 and TRBJ1-3, with TRBD1 as a possible D gene (6 bases). Germline V gene data show CDR1 as GTSNPN and CDR2 as SVGIG (reference sequence). The CDR3 spans 16 residues. V gave up 3 bases and J gave up 1 base, with 16 bases separating them. The CDR3 sequence is CAWSAIITGSGNTIYF. Here the CDR3 DNA reads TGTGCCTGGAGCGCGATTATCACAGGGTCTGGAAACACCATATATTTT. The full variable domain, its missing parts supplied by reference TRBV30 and TRBJ1-3, is SQTIHQWPATLVQPVGSPLSLECTVEGTSNPNLYWYRQAAGRGLQLLFYSVGIGQISSEVPQNLSASRPQDRQFILSSKKLLLSDSGFYLCAWSAIITGSGNTIYFGEGSWLTVV.

The V and J genes are TRBV5-6 and TRBJ2-5, with 7 positions matching TRBD1. Germline V gene data show CDR1 as SGHDT and CDR2 as YYEEEE. The CDR3 extends over 14 amino acids. Losses at the gene ends were 3 bases for V and 1 base for J; bases not matched to a gene: 3. In DNA, the CDR3 is TGTGCCAGCAGCTGGACAGGAGTCCAAGAGACCCAGTACTTC. It specifies CASSWTGVQETQYF. Combining the CDR3 with reference TRBV5-6 and TRBJ2-5 gives the whole variable domain DAGVTQSPTHLIKTRGQQVTLRCSPKSGHDTVSWYQQALGQGPQFIFQYYEEEERQRGNFPDRFSGHQFPNYSSELNVNALLLGDSALYLCASSWTGVQETQYFGPGTRLLVL.

CDR3 residues: CASSEGARSNQPQHF. Written as DNA, the CDR3 is TGTGCCAGCAGCGAGGGGGCGCGGAGCAATCAGCCCCAGCATTTT. J is TRBJ1-5 and V is TRBV6-5; TRBD1 aligns across 7 bases. Trimming at V came to 6 bases and at J to 1 base, leaving 6 bases not matched to a gene. Germline V CDR1 and CDR2: MNHEY, SVGAGI. The CDR3 runs 15 residues.

The chain joins TRBV5-5 to TRBJ1-2, with no clear D. Per the germline V gene, CDR1 is SGHKS and CDR2 is YYEKEE (reference sequence). Trimming stripped 4 bases from V and 1 base from J, with 11 bases between. The CDR3 length is 14 residues. The CDR3 DNA is TGTGCCAGCAGCATAGCGATTCTTAACTATGGCTACACCTTC. Protein: CASSIAILNYGYTF.

This chain connects TRBV4-2 to TRBJ2-7, with 12 bases aligning to TRBD2. V shed 4 bases, J shed 4 bases, and the junction held 8 bases outside the gene matches. CDR1 LGHNA and CDR2 YNFKEQ come from the germline V gene. There are 16 residues in the CDR3. The CDR3 region has the DNA TGTGCCAGCAGCCGCCTAGCGGGGGGGCGATCTTACGAGCAGTACTTC. This sequence encodes CASSRLAGGRSYEQYF.

CDR3 residues: CASSSGQGGSPYEQYF. CDR3 DNA sequence: TGTGCCAGCAGCTCAGGTCAGGGAGGCAGCCCCTACGAGCAGTACTTC. The V call is TRBV7-9, the J call TRBJ2-5, with a possible D match to TRBD2 (6 bases). Matching the DNA end better, TRBJ2-7 makes the J call doubtful. Germline CDR1 and CDR2: SEHNR and FQNEAQ (reference sequence). This CDR3 region has 16 residues.